The rows below give T cell receptor beta chains drawn from one sample of a study of T cells in Graves' hyperthyroidism and ophthalmopathy. TCRdb used MiXCR to reprocess the multiplex PCR reads, holding one entry per CDR3 protein. The sample records approximately 400,000 distinct CDR3 sequences, 15% to 20% being singletons. The sequenced sample consisted of blood. The receptors were sampled from a man younger than 30 with Graves' ophthalmopathy. The CDR3 runs from the conserved cysteine through the conserved F or W. The order of the fields is V gene, CDR3 length, clone size, D gene, J gene, CDR3 DNA, CDR3 protein. D genes are given only for firm matches. A row's size may be missing; if present it is once, few, many or a size class.

>TRBV6-1|13|once|NA|TRBJ1-1
TGTGCCAGCAACGCCAGGAGGGACACTGAAGCTTTCTTT
CASNARRDTEAFF
>TRBV20-1|17|many|NA|TRBJ1-5
TGCAGTGCTACCCCGACAGGCCGTAGAAATAGCAATCAGCCCCAGCATTTT
CSATPTGRRNSNQPQHF
>TRBV11-2|13|NA|TRBD2|TRBJ2-3
TGTGCCAGCAGCTTAATGGGGGGGGATACGCAGTATTTT
CASSLMGGDTQYF
>TRBV6-1|15|many|TRBD1|TRBJ2-7
TGTGCCAGCAGTGTGGGACAGGGGCCCGTCTACGAGCAGTACTTC
CASSVGQGPVYEQYF
>TRBV7-9|15|many|TRBD1|TRBJ2-7
TGTGCCAGCAGCTTAACCGGGACAGCGTCCTACGAGCAGTACTTC
CASSLTGTASYEQYF
>TRBV7-2|13|many|NA|TRBJ1-1
TGTGCCAGCAGCTCCCGGACCAACACTGAAGCTTTCTTT
CASSSRTNTEAFF
>TRBV19|13|NA|TRBD1|TRBJ1-2
TGTGCCAGTCTGGGGACAGGGGTATTCGGCTACACCTTC
CASLGTGVFGYTF
>TRBV12-3/TRBV12-4|13|few|NA|TRBJ1-1
TGTGCCAGCAGACGGACAGCGGACACTGAAGCTTTCTTT
CASRRTADTEAFF
>TRBV2|13|many|NA|TRBJ2-5
TGTGCCAGCAGTGAAGTAGGTCAAGAGACCCAGTACTTC
CASSEVGQETQYF
>TRBV9|14|few|NA|TRBJ1-3
TGTGCCAGCAGCGATGGGGGGCTTAGAAACACCATATATTTT
CASSDGGLRNTIYF
>TRBV20-1|11|few|NA|TRBJ1-4
TGCAGTGCCGAAACGAACGAAAAACTGTTTTTT
CSAETNEKLFF
>TRBV27|15|many|TRBD1|TRBJ1-1
TGTGCCAGCAGTCCCCGGGACAGGGGTTTCCCTGAAGCTTTCTTT
CASSPRDRGFPEAFF
>TRBV18|16|many|TRBD1|TRBJ1-5
TGTGCCAGCTCCCACGCGCAGGGGGAGGGCAATCAGCCCCAGCATTTT
CASSHAQGEGNQPQHF
>TRBV7-8|16|many|TRBD1|TRBJ1-1
TGTGCCAGCAGCCCTCGGACAGGGGCTCTGAACACTGAAGCTTTCTTT
CASSPRTGALNTEAFF
>TRBV20-1|13|many|TRBD1|TRBJ2-1
TGCAGTGCGGTTGGACAGGGGGGGAATGAGCAGTTCTTC
CSAVGQGGNEQFF
>TRBV7-9|16|many|NA|TRBJ2-3
TGTGCCAGCAGCGCGGGACGGGACAGTTACACAGATACGCAGTATTTT
CASSAGRDSYTDTQYF
>TRBV7-2|14|NA|TRBD2|TRBJ2-3
TGTGCCAGCAGCTTTACCCGGGGGGCAGATACGCAGTATTTT
CASSFTRGADTQYF
>TRBV19|15|NA|NA|TRBJ2-1
TGTGCCAGTAGTACGTGGGGGGCCTCCTACAATGAGCAGTTCTTC
CASSTWGASYNEQFF
>TRBV20-1|13|many|TRBD1|TRBJ1-5
TGCAGTGCTTACGCAGGGGGCAGGCAGCCCCAGCATTTT
CSAYAGGRQPQHF
>TRBV12-3/TRBV12-4|17|many|NA|TRBJ1-1
TGTGCCAGCAGTTCCAGCCAACGGGCACCTTCGAACACTGAAGCTTTCTTT
CASSSSQRAPSNTEAFF
>TRBV4-1|15|few|TRBD2|TRBJ2-1
TGCGCCAGCAGCCACACTAGCGGGGGCCAAACCGAGCAGTTCTTC
CASSHTSGGQTEQFF
>TRBV5-1|15|NA|NA|TRBJ2-2
TGCGCCAGCAGCAGGCCTCCCTACTTGACCGGGGAGCTGTTTTTT
CASSRPPYLTGELFF
>TRBV6-1|12|NA|TRBD1|TRBJ1-4
TGTGCCAATGGGACAGTAAATGAAAAACTGTTTTTT
CANGTVNEKLFF
>TRBV6-1|17|NA|TRBD2|TRBJ2-5
TGTGCCAGCAGTGAACGCCTACTAGCGGGGTACCAAGAGACCCAGTACTTC
CASSERLLAGYQETQYF
>TRBV7-6|15|many|NA|TRBJ1-1
TGTGCCAGCAGCTTAGGGGGTGGGGGAGCCACTGAAGCTTTCTTT
CASSLGGGGATEAFF
>TRBV9|15|NA|TRBD2|TRBJ2-2
TGTGCCAGCACGACTAGCGGGGGGGTGACCGGGGAGCTGTTTTTT
CASTTSGGVTGELFF
>TRBV3-1|15|few|NA|TRBJ2-2
TGTGCCAGCACCCCCCAGACACCGAACACCGGGGAGCTGTTTTTT
CASTPQTPNTGELFF
>TRBV25-1|18|few|NA|TRBJ2-5
TGTGCCAGCAGTGAATCAGGGGGGGGCCCGGGACAGCAAGAGACCCAGTACTTC
CASSESGGGPGQQETQYF
>TRBV6-1|15|few|NA|TRBJ2-5
TGTGCCAGCGAATCCTTGGTGTCACTCCAAGAGACCCAGTACTTC
CASESLVSLQETQYF
>TRBV6-1|10|NA|NA|TRBJ1-2
TGTGCCAGTCGGGACTATGGCTACACCTTC
CASRDYGYTF
>TRBV27|14|NA|NA|TRBJ1-1
TGTGCCAGCAGTTTCGGGGGAGGGAGCACTGAAGCTTTCTTT
CASSFGGGSTEAFF
>TRBV27|14|few|TRBD1|TRBJ1-2
TGTGCCAGCAGTTTCACAGGACAGGGTAGTGGCTACACCTTC
CASSFTGQGSGYTF
>TRBV27|14|few|NA|TRBJ2-5
TGTGCCAGCAGTAGCGCATATTACCAAGAGACCCAGTACTTC
CASSSAYYQETQYF
>TRBV6-5|15|few|NA|TRBJ2-5
TGTGCCAGCAGTTACTCGAGAGGGTACCAAGAGACCCAGTACTTC
CASSYSRGYQETQYF
>TRBV27|12|NA|NA|TRBJ1-1
TGTGCCAGCAGTCCTGGGGGCAATGAAGCTTTCTTT
CASSPGGNEAFF
>TRBV6-2/TRBV6-3|15|NA|NA|TRBJ2-1
TGTGCCAGCAGTTACTCCCGGGCAGGGTCGGATGAGCAGTTCTTC
CASSYSRAGSDEQFF
>TRBV5-1|14|NA|NA|TRBJ2-2
TGCGCCAGCAGCTTCCGGGCCCGCACCGGGGAGCTGTTTTTT
CASSFRARTGELFF
>TRBV20-1|12|many|NA|TRBJ2-1
TGCAGTGCTAGAGTGGGTGGGGATGAGCAGTTCTTC
CSARVGGDEQFF
>TRBV15|12|NA|NA|TRBJ2-5
TGTGCCACCAGCAGAGATACAGAGACCCAGTACTTC
CATSRDTETQYF